What follows are 27 T cell receptor beta chains derived from one specimen sequenced in a study of blood T cell repertoires in COVID-19. Some clones are missing from TCRdb's copy, which holds only in-frame ones; the method was immunoSEQ multiplex PCR. The sample has 85,000 to 130,000 clones, around 75% seen once. Material: peripheral blood. These receptors all come from a human donor with acute or convalescent COVID-19. The donor label of this sample is uncertain.

The chain combines TRBV9 with TRBJ2-4, with D perhaps TRBD1 (6 bases). Germline V gives CDR1 SGDLS, CDR2 YYNGEE. The CDR3 spans 15 residues. V lost 3 bases, J lost 15 bases, and 25 bases lay in between. DNA of the CDR3: TGTGCCAGCAGCGAAGGGGTCGCCGGGACATCTAATTTGTACTTC. It encodes CASSEGVAGTSNLYF.

This clone was found a few times. Written as DNA, the CDR3 is TGTGCCAGCAGTTTACAGGGCTCCTACGAGCAGTACTTC. Protein product: CASSLQGSYEQYF. The chain uses TRBV28 and TRBJ2-7; D might be TRBD1 (5 bases). Germline V CDR1 and CDR2: MDHEN, SYDVKM. The CDR3 runs to 13 residues. Trimming removed 2 bases at V and 0 bases at J, with 5 bases between.

The chain couples TRBV7-9 to TRBJ1-1; no firm D call. CDR1 is SEHNR, CDR2 FQNEAQ, per germline (reference sequence). Trimming removed 5 bases from V and 3 bases from J, with 10 bases in between. The CDR3 is 13 amino acids. The CDR3 DNA reads as TGTGCCAGCAGCCCGGGGTGGTACACTGAAGCTTTCTTT. It yields the protein CASSPGWYTEAFF.

V gene TRBV29-1 combines with J gene TRBJ1-2, with a weak D call TRBD1 (5 bases). The V end lost 0 bases, the J end lost 4 bases, and 15 bases lay between the germline ends. The CDR3 totals 15 residues. Germline V CDR1 and CDR2: SQVTM, ANQGSEA. CDR3 amino acids: CSVEEVQGWVYGYTF. CDR3 sequence (DNA): TGCAGCGTTGAAGAGGTTCAGGGATGGGTCTATGGCTACACCTTC. The full variable domain, in which reference TRBV29-1 and TRBJ1-2 provide the parts outside the CDR3, is SAVISQKPSRDICQRGTSLTIQCQVDSQVTMMFWYRQQPGQSLTLIATANQGSEATYESGFVIDKFPISRPNLTFSTLTVSNMSPEDSSIYLCSVEEVQGWVYGYTFGSGTRLTVV.

The V and J genes are TRBV28 and TRBJ2-1; 7 positions match TRBD1. CDR1 and CDR2 (germline): MDHEN, SYDVKM. The CDR3 is made up of 22 amino acids. V shed 4 bases, J shed 0 bases, and the junction held 24 bases outside the gene matches. The CDR3 loop reads CASSSPFTGEVLGGSSYNEQFF. The DNA for the CDR3 is TGTGCCAGCAGTTCACCGTTCACAGGGGAAGTATTAGGGGGAAGCTCCTACAATGAGCAGTTCTTC.

This chain connects TRBV5-1 to TRBJ1-2; 9 positions agree with TRBD1. V dropped 5 bases and J dropped 6; count of bases not matched to a gene: 8. This CDR3 has 14 residues. Germline V gene lookup returns CDR1 SGHRS and CDR2 YFSETQ. CDR3 sequence: CASSLDRGWNGYTF. For the CDR3, the DNA is TGCGCCAGCAGTTTAGACAGGGGGTGGAATGGCTACACCTTC.

J is TRBJ1-5 and V is TRBV10-3; unclear D gene. The ends were cut back, 2 bases at V and 3 bases at J, with 5 bases in the middle. The CDR3 runs to 13 residues. Looked up from germline, CDR1 is ENHRY and CDR2 is SYGVKD. The CDR3 sequence is CAISEPNNQPQHF. For the CDR3, the DNA is TGTGCCATCAGTGAGCCCAACAATCAGCCCCAGCATTTT.

This clone showed up just a few times. V usage is TRBV6-6 and J usage is TRBJ1-2, with TRBD1 matching 10 bases. The CDR3 is 16 amino acids. Germline lookup yields CDR1 MNHNY and CDR2 SVGAGI (reference sequence). Trimming removed 4 bases from V and 4 bases from J; junction bases left unmatched: 9. Here the CDR3 reads CASSSESTGGGYGYTF. The CDR3 DNA reads as TGTGCCAGCAGTTCCGAATCGACAGGGGGCGGCTATGGCTACACCTTC.

The chain links TRBV4-2 to TRBJ1-6, with a possible D match to TRBD1 (5 bases). This CDR3 spans 17 amino acids. Germline loops: CDR1 LGHNA, CDR2 YNFKEQ. Deletions cut 0 bases from V and 0 bases from J, with 9 bases between. The CDR3 DNA reads TGTGCCAGCAGCCAAGACGGGGGAAGCTCCTATAATTCACCCCTCCACTTT. It encodes CASSQDGGSSYNSPLHF.

A note on this clone: One end of the junction is discordant with germline, which a read error may explain. The J gene is TRBJ2-1, the V gene TRBV12-3 or TRBV12-4; possibly TRBD1 for D (5 bases). The CDR3 is made up of 13 amino acids. CDR3 loop: CASRLARGSEQFF. The CDR3 DNA is TGTGCCAGCAGATTAGCTAGGGGTAGTGAGCAGTTCTTC.

For the CDR3, the DNA is TGTGCCAGCTTGTTCGGAGGGGCCCAAGAGACCCAGTACTTC. It is translated as CASLFGGAQETQYF. The genes are TRBV2 and TRBJ2-5; the D gene is possibly TRBD2 (6 bases). CDR3 length equals 14 residues. Germline loops: CDR1 SNHLY, CDR2 FYNNEI. Trimming shortened V by 8 bases and J by 1 base, and 14 bases separated the two germline ends.

The rearrangement uses TRBV5-5 and TRBJ1-4; TRBD1 might be the D (5 bases). The V gene lost 3 bases and the J gene lost 1 base, with 7 bases spanning the gap. Germline lookup yields CDR1 SGHKS and CDR2 YYEKEE (reference sequence). There are 14 residues in the CDR3. The CDR3 nucleotides read TGTGCCAGCAGCTCGACAGTAACTAATGAAAAACTGTTTTTT. Translation gives CASSSTVTNEKLFF.

The chain links TRBV7-8 to TRBJ1-6, with TRBD1 as a possible D gene (6 bases). V dropped 1 base and J dropped 7 bases, with 8 bases sitting between them. CDR1 and CDR2 from the germline V gene are SGHVS and FQNEAQ. The CDR3 runs 14 residues. The CDR3 DNA sequence: TGTGCCAGCAGCTTAGGGACAGCCAATTCACCCCTCCACTTT. It translates to CASSLGTANSPLHF.

The J gene is TRBJ2-3, the V gene TRBV9, with D tentatively TRBD2 (7 bases). The CDR3 spans 17 residues. Per the germline V gene, CDR1 is SGDLS and CDR2 is YYNGEE. The ends were cut back, 0 bases at V and 2 bases at J, with 16 bases in the middle. The CDR3 DNA follows: TGTGCCAGCAGCGTAGGGGTCGGGGGGCTATCCACAGATACGCAGTATTTT. Translation gives CASSVGVGGLSTDTQYF.

The chain combines TRBV5-1 with TRBJ2-2; tentative D call: TRBD1 (5 bases). Trimming stripped 1 base from V and 7 bases from J, with 8 bases between. The CDR3 extends over 13 amino acids. CDR1 is SGHRS, CDR2 YFSETQ, per germline. Written as DNA, the CDR3 is TGCGCCAGCAGCTTGATGGGGCGCGGGGAGCTGTTTTTT. This encodes CASSLMGRGELFF.

This clone was seen more than once but under ten times. This CDR3 reads CASSQDTTRGLGNTIYF. The CDR3 region has the DNA TGTGCCAGCAGCCAAGACACCACAAGAGGGCTTGGAAACACCATATATTTT. The chain couples TRBV4-2 to TRBJ1-3; the D is unclear. The CDR3 consists of 17 residues. Germline V gene data show CDR1 as LGHNA and CDR2 as YNFKEQ. Between the trimmed V and J ends, which lost 0 bases and 3 bases, there was a span of 15 bases.

This chain joins TRBV28 and TRBJ1-2; 9 positions agree with TRBD1. From germline, CDR1 is MDHEN and CDR2 SYDVKM. CDR3 length: 15 residues. V trimming: 4 bases; J trimming: 8 bases; junction bases outside the gene matches: 11. The CDR3 sequence: CASSSTGGGLAGYTF. As DNA, the CDR3 is TGTGCCAGCAGTTCGACAGGGGGAGGACTTGCGGGCTACACCTTC.

The chain uses TRBV5-1 and TRBJ1-1, with TRBD1 matching over 10 bases. This CDR3 is 16 amino acids long. The V and J ends lost 5 bases and 0 bases, in that order; junction bases with no gene match: 7. The germline CDR1 and CDR2 sequences are SGHRS and YFSETQ. The CDR3 sequence is CASRYGQGVMNTEAFF. The CDR3 nucleotides read TGCGCCAGCAGATATGGACAGGGGGTAATGAACACTGAAGCTTTCTTT.

J is TRBJ2-7 and V is TRBV11-2; D unclear. V shed 1 base and J shed 3 bases, with 4 bases lying between them. Germline values: CDR1 SGHAT, CDR2 FQNNGV. This CDR3 has 12 residues. CDR3 sequence (DNA): TGTGCCAGCAGCTTAGTCAACTACGAGCAGTACGTC. Translated: CASSLVNYEQYV.

CDR3 DNA: TGTGCCAGCAGCCGAACGCGGGACAGCCCCTATGGCTACACCTTC. Translating gives CASSRTRDSPYGYTF. The chain joins TRBV3-1 (or the pseudogene TRBV3-2) to TRBJ1-2, with 7 nucleotides matching TRBD1. V shed 4 bases and J 4 bases; nucleotides not matched to a gene: 9. Germline V CDR1 and CDR2: LGHDT, YNNKEL (reference sequence). The CDR3 contains 15 residues.

This clone was picked up a small number of times. V and J are TRBV27 and TRBJ2-5; D possibly corresponds to TRBD1 (6 bases). Trimming left V 3 bases short and J 2 bases short, with 7 bases between. The CDR3 length is 13 residues. Germline V gene sequence: CDR1 MNHEY, CDR2 SMNVEV (reference sequence). The CDR3 DNA follows: TGTGCCAGCAGTTTCACAGGGCAAGAGACCCAGTACTTC. Residues: CASSFTGQETQYF.

The gene calls are TRBV5-1 and TRBJ2-1; 8 nucleotides match TRBD2. Germline assignment: CDR1 SGHRS and CDR2 YFSETQ. V lost 0 bases, J lost 5 bases, and 13 bases stayed unmatched. The CDR3 is 18 residues long. This chain's CDR3 is CASSLGLSSGTTNNEQFF. The CDR3 DNA reads TGCGCCAGCAGCTTGGGACTTAGTAGCGGGACAACCAACAATGAGCAGTTCTTC.

CDR3 sequence reads: CASSWAANEKLFF. The CDR3 DNA sequence: TGCGCCAGCAGCTGGGCCGCCAATGAAAAACTGTTTTTT. This chain uses TRBV5-1 with TRBJ1-4; D not resolved. The germline V gene encodes CDR1 SGHRS and CDR2 YFSETQ. Trimming shortened V by 3 bases and J by 5 bases, and 8 bases separated the two germline ends. The CDR3 runs to 13 residues.

The V call is TRBV13, the J call TRBJ2-5; weak D call: TRBD2 (6 bases). Germline values: CDR1 PRHDT, CDR2 FYEKMQ (reference sequence). V lost 5 bases to trimming and J lost 1 base, with 14 bases between them. CDR3 length equals 15 residues. Here the CDR3 DNA reads TGTGCCAGCAGCCGGAGGGACCGACTCCAAGAGACCCAGTACTTC. Its protein product is CASSRRDRLQETQYF.

Only one count was recorded for this clone. The rearrangement links TRBV6-4 to TRBJ2-3, with 10 bases matching TRBD1. Germline V gives CDR1 MRHNA, CDR2 SNTAGT. The CDR3 spans 13 residues. V lost 8 bases and J lost 1; bases outside the gene matches: 0. CDR3 loop: CASGTGGTDTQYF. CDR3 DNA sequence: TGTGCCAGCGGGACAGGGGGCACAGATACGCAGTATTTT.

The chain combines TRBV6-5 with TRBJ1-2, with D maybe TRBD1 (5 bases). V was trimmed by 6 bases and J by 0 bases, leaving 14 bases between them. Germline CDR1 is MNHEY and CDR2 is SVGAGI. The CDR3 consists of 15 residues. CDR3 nucleotides: TGTGCCAGCAGGGAGCCCGGCAGGGCTAACTATGGCTACACCTTC. As protein: CASREPGRANYGYTF.

The V gene is TRBV5-1, the J gene TRBJ2-5; a possible D gene is TRBD1 (6 bases). V was trimmed by 1 base and J by 5 bases, leaving 15 bases between them. CDR1 is SGHRS and CDR2 is YFSETQ in the germline V gene. The CDR3 totals 15 residues. The CDR3 sequence is CASSLSGTLGETQYF. CDR3 DNA: TGCGCCAGCAGCTTGTCCGGGACACTGGGCGAGACCCAGTACTTC.